The 17 T cell receptor beta chains in this list originate from one sample, sequenced in a study of type 1 regulatory T cells. TCRdb reprocessed the reads with MiXCR, giving one entry per CDR3 protein. The data show 55,000 to 65,000 distinct CDR3 sequences, 55% to 65% seen once. These receptors are not linked to any known antigen. Sequenced input: cultured non-Tr1 T cells, either the whole culture or a sorted T cell fraction (not recorded which). The receptors originated from a human donor in good health.

The gene calls are TRBV12-3 or TRBV12-4 and TRBJ2-2; D is possibly TRBD2 (6 bases). The CDR3 consists of 16 residues. Trimming took off 3 bases at V and 3 bases at J, with 14 bases between the two ends. CDR3 DNA sequence: TGTGCCAGCAGTTTCGGGGGATCAATTCACACCGGGGAGCTGTTTTTT. Translation gives CASSFGGSIHTGELFF.

The CDR3 bases are TGTGCCAGCAGCTTCAAAGCGGCTAGCGGGAGATCGGCAGAGACCCAGTACTTC. It codes for CASSFKAASGRSAETQYF. V gene TRBV11-2 combines with J gene TRBJ2-5; 10 bases are shared with TRBD2. The junction had 14 bases not matched to a gene; V was cut back by 3 bases and J by 4 bases. The CDR3 contains 18 residues. Per germline, CDR1 SGHAT and CDR2 FQNNGV.

This clonotype was observed once. This rearrangement joins TRBV12-5 to TRBJ1-4, with 7 bases matching TRBD1. The CDR3 consists of 14 residues. V lost 6 bases, J lost 8 bases, and 9 bases stayed unmatched. Germline V CDR1 and CDR2: LGHNT, FRNRAP. DNA for the CDR3: TGTGCTAGTGGCTCCGGGACAGTTGGAGAAAAACTGTTTTTT. It yields the protein CASGSGTVGEKLFF.

About this clonotype itself: This may arise from a read error, as a much more abundant clone is one base away. No conserved phenylalanine or tryptophan is present at the end of the CDR3, so a read error is the likely explanation. This chain uses TRBV6-1 with TRBJ2-7, with 7 bases lining up with TRBD1. With V trimmed by 5 bases and J by 0 bases, 7 bases remained unmatched. Germline V CDR1 and CDR2: MNHNS, SASEGT. The CDR3 runs 15 residues. CDR3 nucleotides: TGTGCCAGCAGTCCCGGGACAGCAAGCTCCTACGAGCAGTACCTC. This translates into CASSPGTASSYEQYL.

The chain couples TRBV19 to TRBJ1-5; D is perhaps TRBD1 (5 bases). CDR3 length: 14 amino acids. Trimming took 5 bases from V and 4 from J, leaving 12 bases between them. Germline lookup yields CDR1 LNHDA and CDR2 SQIVND (reference sequence). The CDR3 DNA follows: TGTGCCAGTAGTCCCGGACATGGTAATCAGCCCCAGCATTTT. Protein: CASSPGHGNQPQHF.

The chain carries TRBV29-1 and TRBJ2-2; D possibly corresponds to TRBD1 (5 bases). The CDR3 length is 15 residues. V was cut by 6 bases and J by 5 bases, with 19 bases left in between. The germline gives CDR1 SQVTM, CDR2 ANQGSEA. The CDR3 spells CSVPQARVWTGELFF. CDR3 DNA: TGCAGCGTGCCTCAGGCCAGGGTGTGGACCGGGGAGCTGTTTTTT.

This clonotype was counted a single time. The chain couples TRBV5-1 to TRBJ2-7; tentative D call: TRBD1 (6 bases). The CDR3 is 14 amino acids. The germline gives CDR1 SGHRS, CDR2 YFSETQ. Trimming cost V 5 bases and J 3 bases, with 15 bases left between them. The CDR3 loop reads CASRPQGNVYEQYF. The DNA for the CDR3 is TGCGCCAGCAGGCCGCAGGGGAACGTCTACGAGCAGTACTTC. The full variable domain, completed using reference TRBV5-1 and TRBJ2-7, is KAGVTQTPRYLIKTRGQQVTLSCSPISGHRSVSWYQQTPGQGLQFLFEYFSETQRNKGNFPGRFSGRQFSNSRSEMNVSTLELGDSALYLCASRPQGNVYEQYFGPGTRLTVT.

The chain uses TRBV12-3 or TRBV12-4 and TRBJ2-2, with TRBD2 identical over 15 bases. CDR3 length equals 17 residues. The junction had 2 bases not matched to a gene; V was cut back by 5 bases and J by 1 base. The CDR3 DNA reads as TGTGCCAGCAGTCCGGGACTAGCGGGAGGGAACACCGGGGAGCTGTTTTTT. This gives the protein CASSPGLAGGNTGELFF.

V gene TRBV2 combines with J gene TRBJ2-5; TRBD1 agrees at 8 bases. The CDR3 loop spans 15 amino acids. Per germline, CDR1 SNHLY and CDR2 FYNNEI. J lost 3 bases, V lost 2 bases, and 5 bases had no gene match. The CDR3 sequence: CASSENRGDKETQYF. In nucleotides, the CDR3 is TGTGCCAGCAGTGAAAACAGGGGGGATAAAGAGACCCAGTACTTC.

A single count supports this clonotype. The chain links TRBV4-1 to TRBJ2-7; weak D call: TRBD1 (5 bases). V gave up 1 base and J gave up 4 bases, with 14 bases separating them. CDR1 MGHRA and CDR2 YSYEKL come from the germline V gene. The CDR3 spans 15 residues. The DNA for the CDR3 is TGCGCCAGCAGCCAAGTTGTCGGACATCTTTACGAGCAGTACTTC. Residues: CASSQVVGHLYEQYF.

This sequence joins TRBV7-8 and TRBJ2-4; unclear D gene. CDR1 is SGHVS and CDR2 is FQNEAQ in the germline V gene. Trimming shortened V by 1 base and J by 3 bases, and 1 base separated the two germline ends. CDR3 length equals 12 residues. In nucleotides, the CDR3 is TGTGCCAGCAGCTTAGTCAAAAACATTCAGTACTTC. As protein: CASSLVKNIQYF. The full variable domain, completed using reference TRBV7-8 and TRBJ2-4, is GAGVSQSPRYKVAKRGQDVALRCDPISGHVSLFWYQQALGQGPEFLTYFQNEAQLDKSGLPSDRFFAERPEGSVSTLKIQRTQQEDSAVYLCASSLVKNIQYFGAGTRLSVL.

The sample holds one count of this clonotype. The chain has TRBV10-3 and TRBJ2-1, with D perhaps matching TRBD2 (5 bases). Germline V gene lookup returns CDR1 ENHRY and CDR2 SYGVKD. CDR3 size: 11 residues. V was trimmed by 7 bases and J by 7 bases, leaving 8 bases between them. CDR3 region: CAIKEENEQFF. CDR3 in DNA: TGTGCCATCAAGGAGGAAAATGAGCAGTTCTTC.

The genes are TRBV30 and TRBJ2-1; 12 nucleotides match TRBD2. CDR3 length: 15 residues. V lost 3 bases to trimming and J lost 7 bases; unmatched junction nucleotides: 7. From germline, CDR1 is GTSNPN and CDR2 SVGIG (reference sequence). This CDR3 is CAWSPSGLAGNEQFF. The DNA of the CDR3 is TGTGCCTGGAGCCCCAGCGGACTAGCGGGGAATGAGCAGTTCTTC.

The rearrangement joins TRBV7-6 to TRBJ2-7; TRBD2 agrees at 16 bases. From germline, CDR1 is SGHVS and CDR2 FNYEAQ. The trim removed 3 bases at V and 6 bases at J, leaving 5 bases unmatched. CDR3 size: 16 residues. The CDR3 DNA sequence: TGTGCCAGCAGCTTGGGGGGACTAGCGGGAGGGAGCGAGCAGTACTTC. This codes for CASSLGGLAGGSEQYF.

This clonotype was detected a few times. V usage is TRBV4-3 and J usage is TRBJ2-1; 9 bases are a match to TRBD1. V lost 4 bases to trimming and J lost 7 bases; unmatched junction nucleotides: 11. This CDR3 spans 16 amino acids. Germline lookup yields CDR1 LGHNA and CDR2 YSLEER. Here the CDR3 reads CASSLNDRGLGNEQFF. CDR3 in DNA: TGCGCCAGCAGCCTAAATGACAGGGGGTTAGGGAATGAGCAGTTCTTC.

As DNA, the CDR3 is TGTGCCAGCAGCGCAGACGGGGTTCAGCCCCAGCATTTT. It codes for CASSADGVQPQHF. V and J are TRBV7-2 and TRBJ1-5; D not certain. The germline CDR1 and CDR2 sequences are SGHTA and FQGNSA. The CDR3 has 13 residues. Trimming stripped 5 bases from V and 6 bases from J, with 11 bases between.

J is TRBJ2-6 and V is TRBV7-3; no firm D call. The V gene lost 1 base and the J gene lost 3 bases, with 13 bases spanning the gap. The CDR3 length is 17 residues. Per the germline V gene, CDR1 is SGHTA and CDR2 is FQGTGA. For the CDR3, the DNA is TGTGCCAGCAGCTTAATTGCCGGGCCCGATGGGGCCAACGTCCTGACTTTC. Its translation: CASSLIAGPDGANVLTF.